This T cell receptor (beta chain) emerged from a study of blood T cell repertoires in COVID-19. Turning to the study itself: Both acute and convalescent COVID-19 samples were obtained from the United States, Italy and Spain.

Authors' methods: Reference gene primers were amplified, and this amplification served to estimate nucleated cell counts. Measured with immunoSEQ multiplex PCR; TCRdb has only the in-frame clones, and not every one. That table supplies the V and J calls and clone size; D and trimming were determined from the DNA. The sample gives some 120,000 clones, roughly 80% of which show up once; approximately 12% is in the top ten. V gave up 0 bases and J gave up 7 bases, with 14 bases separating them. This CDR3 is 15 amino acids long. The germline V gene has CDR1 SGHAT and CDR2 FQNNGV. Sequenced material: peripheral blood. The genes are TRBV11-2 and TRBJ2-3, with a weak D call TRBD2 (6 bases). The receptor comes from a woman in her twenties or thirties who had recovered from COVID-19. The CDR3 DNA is TGTGCCAGCAGCTTAGACCTAACTAGCTCCCATACGCAGTATTTT. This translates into CASSLDLTSSHTQYF.